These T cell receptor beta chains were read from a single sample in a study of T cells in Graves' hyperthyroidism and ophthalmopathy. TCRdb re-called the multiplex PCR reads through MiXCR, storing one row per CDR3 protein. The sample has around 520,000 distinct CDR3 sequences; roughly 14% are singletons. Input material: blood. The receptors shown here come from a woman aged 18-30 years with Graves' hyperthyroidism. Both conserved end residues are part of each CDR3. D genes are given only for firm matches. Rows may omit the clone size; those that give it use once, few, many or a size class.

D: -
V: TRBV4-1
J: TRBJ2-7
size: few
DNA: TGCGCCAGCAGCCTTAAAATCACACCGGGACGGATATACGAGCAGTACTTC
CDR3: CASSLKITPGRIYEQYF

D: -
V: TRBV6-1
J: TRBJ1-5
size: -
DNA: TGTGCCAGCAATAAGGCCGGCAGAATCCCGAATGATCAGCCCCAGCATTTT
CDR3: CASNKAGRIPNDQPQHF

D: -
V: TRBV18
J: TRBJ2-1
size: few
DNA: TGTGCCAGCTCACCTTTACGTGGACAGTACGATGAGCAGTTCTTC
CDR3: CASSPLRGQYDEQFF

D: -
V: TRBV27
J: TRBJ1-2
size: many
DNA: TGTGCCAGCAGCCCGAAGCAGGGCTATGGCTACACCTTC
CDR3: CASSPKQGYGYTF

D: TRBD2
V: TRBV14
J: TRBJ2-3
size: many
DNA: TGTGCCAGCAGCCAAGACCCCGGGAGGGCGACAGATACGCAGTATTTT
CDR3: CASSQDPGRATDTQYF

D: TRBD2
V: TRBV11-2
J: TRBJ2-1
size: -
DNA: TGTGCCAGCAGTTTTCCGGGACTAGCGGGAGGGACCTCCTACAATGAGCAGTTCTTC
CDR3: CASSFPGLAGGTSYNEQFF

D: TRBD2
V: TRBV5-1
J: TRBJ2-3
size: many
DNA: TGCGCCAGCAGCTCCCTAGCGGGAGGGGCAGATACGCAGTATTTT
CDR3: CASSSLAGGADTQYF

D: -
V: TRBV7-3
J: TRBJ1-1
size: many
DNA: TGTGCCAGCAGCTTAAAAGGGTCTCCGGCTTTCTTT
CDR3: CASSLKGSPAFF

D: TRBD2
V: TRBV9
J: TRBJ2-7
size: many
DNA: TGTGCCAGCAGCGATAGCGGGAGGCCCTTAGGGGAGCAGTACTTC
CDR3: CASSDSGRPLGEQYF

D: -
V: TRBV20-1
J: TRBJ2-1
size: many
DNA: TGCAGTGCTAGGGTCCAGACGACGGTCAATGAGCAGTTCTTC
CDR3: CSARVQTTVNEQFF

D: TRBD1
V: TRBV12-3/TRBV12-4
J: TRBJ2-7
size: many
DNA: TGTGCCAGCAGTTCTGACAGGGGGGGTCCCTACGAGCAGTACTTC
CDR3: CASSSDRGGPYEQYF

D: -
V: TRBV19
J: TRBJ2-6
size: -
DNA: TGTGCCAGTAGTATCGAAGGGTCTGGGGCCAACGTCCTGACTTTC
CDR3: CASSIEGSGANVLTF

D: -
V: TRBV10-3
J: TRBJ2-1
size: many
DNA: TGTGCCATCAGGGGAGGTTCGGGACTTCAGGGCAATGAGCAGTTCTTC
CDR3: CAIRGGSGLQGNEQFF

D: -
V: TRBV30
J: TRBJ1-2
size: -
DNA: TGTGCCTGGAGTTTGGGGCAGAACTATGGCTACACCTTC
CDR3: CAWSLGQNYGYTF

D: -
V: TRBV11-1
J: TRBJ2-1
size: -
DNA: TGTGCCAGCAGCTTAAGATGCAATGAGCAGTTCTTC
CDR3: CASSLRCNEQFF

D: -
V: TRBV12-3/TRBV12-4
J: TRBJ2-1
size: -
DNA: TGTGCCAGCAGTCTGGACTTCTCCTCCTACAATGAGCAGTTCTTC
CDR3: CASSLDFSSYNEQFF

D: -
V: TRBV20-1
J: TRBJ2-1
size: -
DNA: TGCAGTGCTGCCTCGGAGTACGATGAGCAGTTCTTC
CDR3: CSAASEYDEQFF

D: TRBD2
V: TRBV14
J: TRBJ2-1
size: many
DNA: TGTGCCAGCAGCCTTGTATCTAGCGGGAGGGCTGAGCAGTTCTTC
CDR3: CASSLVSSGRAEQFF

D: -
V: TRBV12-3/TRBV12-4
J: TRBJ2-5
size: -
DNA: TGTGCCAGCACCGAAGCGCACACCCGCCAAGAGACCCAGTACTTC
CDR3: CASTEAHTRQETQYF

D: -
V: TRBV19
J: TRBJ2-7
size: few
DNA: TGTGCCAGTAGTATTACTGTGGACTACGAGCAGTACTTC
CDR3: CASSITVDYEQYF

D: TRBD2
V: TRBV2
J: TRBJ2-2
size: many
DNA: TGTGCCAGCAGGGCGGGACTAGCGGGAGGTACCGGGGAGCTGTTTTTT
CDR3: CASRAGLAGGTGELFF

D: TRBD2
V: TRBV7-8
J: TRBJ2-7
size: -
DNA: TGTGCCAGCAGCTTAGAGGGTTGGCTAGCGGGAGGAGAGCAGTACTTC
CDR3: CASSLEGWLAGGEQYF

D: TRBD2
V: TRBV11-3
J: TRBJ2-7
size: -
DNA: TGTGCCAGCAGCTTACTCAGCGGGAGTGAAAGTTCCTACGAGCAGTACTTC
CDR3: CASSLLSGSESSYEQYF

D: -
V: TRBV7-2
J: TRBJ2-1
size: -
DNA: TGTGCCAGCAGCTTAGCGCTGGGCCGAAATGAGCAGTTCTTC
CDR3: CASSLALGRNEQFF

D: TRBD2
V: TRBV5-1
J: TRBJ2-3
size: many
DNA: TGCGCCAGCAGCTCTTCTAGCGGTACAGATACGCAGTATTTT
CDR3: CASSSSSGTDTQYF

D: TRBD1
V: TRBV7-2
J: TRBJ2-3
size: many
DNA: TGTGCCAGCAGCCAGGCGGACAGGAGCACAGATACGCAGTATTTT
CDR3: CASSQADRSTDTQYF

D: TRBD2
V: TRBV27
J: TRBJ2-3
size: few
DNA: TGTGCCAGCAGTGATAGCGGGAGGGCCGCGCAGTATTTT
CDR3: CASSDSGRAAQYF

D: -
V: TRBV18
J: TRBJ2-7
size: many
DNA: TGTGCCAGCTCACCACCGATGGGGGCTGGCTACGAGCAGTACTTC
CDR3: CASSPPMGAGYEQYF

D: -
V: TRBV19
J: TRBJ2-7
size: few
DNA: TGTGCCAGTAGTATTGGGGGAGGAGGCTACGAGCAGTACTTC
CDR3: CASSIGGGGYEQYF

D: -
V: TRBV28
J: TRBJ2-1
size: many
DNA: TGTGCCAGCAGTTTATTCCGGGGTAACGAGCAGTTCTTC
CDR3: CASSLFRGNEQFF

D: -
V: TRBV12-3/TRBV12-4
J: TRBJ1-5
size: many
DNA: TGTGCCAGCAGTCCTGAGAGGGGTGGAGAACAGCCCCAGCATTTT
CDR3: CASSPERGGEQPQHF

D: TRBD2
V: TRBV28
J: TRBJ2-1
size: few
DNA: TGTGCCAGCTCGATTGTACTAGCGGGAGACAATGAGCAGTTCTTC
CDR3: CASSIVLAGDNEQFF

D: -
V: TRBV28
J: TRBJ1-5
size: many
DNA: TGTGCCAGCAGTTCGCCGTTGGGGGGAAATCAGCCCCAGCATTTT
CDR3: CASSSPLGGNQPQHF

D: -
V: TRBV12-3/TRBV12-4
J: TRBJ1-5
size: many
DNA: TGTGCCAGCAGCAGGGATGACTATCAGCCCCAGCATTTT
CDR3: CASSRDDYQPQHF

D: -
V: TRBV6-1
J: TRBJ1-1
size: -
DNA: TGTGCCAGCAGTTCAATGATCACAGGGCTCTTGAACACTGAAGCTTTCTTT
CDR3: CASSSMITGLLNTEAFF

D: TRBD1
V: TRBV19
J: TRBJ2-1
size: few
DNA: TGTGCCAGTAGTTTCTACACAGGGGGCTCCTACAATGAGCAGTTCTTC
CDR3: CASSFYTGGSYNEQFF

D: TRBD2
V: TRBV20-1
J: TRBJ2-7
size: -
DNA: TGCAGTGCTAGTTTAGACCGACTAGCGGGAGACGAGCAGTACTTC
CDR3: CSASLDRLAGDEQYF

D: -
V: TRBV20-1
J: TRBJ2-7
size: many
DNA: TGCAGTGCCCACGACCCCTCCCTGGGACACCCCTACGAGCAGTACTTC
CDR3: CSAHDPSLGHPYEQYF

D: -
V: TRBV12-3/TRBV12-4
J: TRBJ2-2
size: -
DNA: TGTGCCAGCAGCGCCGATTACATGACTACCGGGGAGCTGTTTTTT
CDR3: CASSADYMTTGELFF

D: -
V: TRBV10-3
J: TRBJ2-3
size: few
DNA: TGTGCCTCAGGAGGGGGGGAGTTTGGGACAGATACGCAGTATTTT
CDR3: CASGGGEFGTDTQYF

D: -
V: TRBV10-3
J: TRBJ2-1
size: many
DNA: TGTGCCATCAGGGGCCCTTTAAGCTCCTACAATGAGCAGTTCTTC
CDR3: CAIRGPLSSYNEQFF

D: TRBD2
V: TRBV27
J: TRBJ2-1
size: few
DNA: TGTGCCAGCAGTTCCGGGACTAGCGGTTACGATGAGCAGTTCTTC
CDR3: CASSSGTSGYDEQFF

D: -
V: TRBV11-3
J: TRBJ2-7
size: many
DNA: TGTGCCAGCAGCATCGGGGGCCTTGCGTACGAGCAGTACTTC
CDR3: CASSIGGLAYEQYF

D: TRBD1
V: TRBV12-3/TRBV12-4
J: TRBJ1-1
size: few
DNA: TGTGCCAGCACCTCAGGGGGCTTTGAAGCTTTCTTT
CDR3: CASTSGGFEAFF

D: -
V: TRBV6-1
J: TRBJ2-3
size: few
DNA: TGTGCCAGCAGGCGGACAGAGGGCACAGATACGCAGTATTTT
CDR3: CASRRTEGTDTQYF

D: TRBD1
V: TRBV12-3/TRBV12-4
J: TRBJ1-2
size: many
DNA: TGTGCCAGCAGACAACCCGGACAGGGGGACTATGGCTACACCTTC
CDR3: CASRQPGQGDYGYTF